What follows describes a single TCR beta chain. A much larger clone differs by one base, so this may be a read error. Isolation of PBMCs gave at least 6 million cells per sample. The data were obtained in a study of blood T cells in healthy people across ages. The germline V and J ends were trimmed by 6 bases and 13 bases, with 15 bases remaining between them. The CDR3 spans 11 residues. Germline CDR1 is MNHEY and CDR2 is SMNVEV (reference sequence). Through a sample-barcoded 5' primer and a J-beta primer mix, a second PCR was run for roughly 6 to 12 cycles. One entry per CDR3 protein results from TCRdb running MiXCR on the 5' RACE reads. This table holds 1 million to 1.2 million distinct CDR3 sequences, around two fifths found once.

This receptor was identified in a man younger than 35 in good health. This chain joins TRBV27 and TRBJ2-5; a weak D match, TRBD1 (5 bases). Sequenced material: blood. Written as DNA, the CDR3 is TGTGCCAGCAGCAATACAGGCCGGCGGTACTTC. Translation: CASSNTGRRYF.